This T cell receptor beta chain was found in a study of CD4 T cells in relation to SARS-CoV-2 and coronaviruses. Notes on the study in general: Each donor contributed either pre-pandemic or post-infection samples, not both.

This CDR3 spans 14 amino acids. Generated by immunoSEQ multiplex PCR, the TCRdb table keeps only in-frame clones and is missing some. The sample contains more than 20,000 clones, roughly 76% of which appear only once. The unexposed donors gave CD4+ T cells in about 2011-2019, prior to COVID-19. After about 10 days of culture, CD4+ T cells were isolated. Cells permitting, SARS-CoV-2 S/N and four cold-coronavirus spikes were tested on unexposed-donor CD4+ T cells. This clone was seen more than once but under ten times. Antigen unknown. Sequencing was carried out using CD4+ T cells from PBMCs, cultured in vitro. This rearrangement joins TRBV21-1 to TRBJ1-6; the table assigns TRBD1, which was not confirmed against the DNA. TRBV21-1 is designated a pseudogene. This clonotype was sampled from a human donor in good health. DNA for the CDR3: TGTGCCAGCGAGACAGGTCGGCATAATTCACCCCTCCACTTT. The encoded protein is CASETGRHNSPLHF.